The 21 T cell receptor beta chains below all came from one sample that was sequenced in a study of T cell repertoires in cytomegalovirus infection (dated by TCRdb to about 2019). The sequencing machine was an Illumina HiSeq 1500. TCRdb trimmed public reads at Q25 via fastp, called clones via MiXCR and kept in-frame beta chains. Rows are unified per CDR3 protein, each entry keeping the most common DNA and genes. Within this sample are 450,000 to 650,000 distinct CDR3 sequences, with 26% of them counted one time only. 13% of the sample is taken by the ten largest. Sequenced sample: PBMCs. Every receptor here comes from a human donor in good health (CMV status not recorded). Some clones in this sample may be carry-over from other donors' samples.

Of note for this clonotype: A much larger clone is a single base away; this may be a read error. The J gene is TRBJ2-1, the V gene TRBV7-9; tentatively, D is TRBD1 or TRBD2 (5 bases each). The CDR3 consists of 14 residues. Per the germline V gene, CDR1 is SEHNR and CDR2 is FQNEAQ (reference sequence). CDR3 in amino acids: CATRDGNSYDEQFF. CDR3 coding DNA: TGTGCCACCCGGGACGGCAATTCCTACGATGAGCAGTTCTTC.

The chain carries TRBV6-1 and TRBJ2-3; no reliable D call. Trimming left V 1 base short and J 0 bases short, with 5 bases between. Germline V gene lookup returns CDR1 MNHNS and CDR2 SASEGT. The CDR3 consists of 14 residues. CDR3 loop: CASSEGQSTDTQYF. The DNA for the CDR3 is TGTGCCAGCAGTGAAGGCCAGAGCACAGATACGCAGTATTTT.

This clonotype was detected ten times or more. The chain couples TRBV7-2 to TRBJ1-5, with TRBD1 identical over 7 bases. CDR1 SGHTA and CDR2 FQGNSA come from the germline V gene. The CDR3 loop spans 15 amino acids. Unmatched junction bases numbered 8, after V lost 5 bases and J lost 4 bases. The CDR3 here is CASSLWYRGNQPQHF. DNA of the CDR3: TGTGCCAGCAGCCTTTGGTACAGGGGTAATCAGCCCCAGCATTTT.

This clonotype was counted a few times. The chain links TRBV7-2 to TRBJ2-2; 9 nucleotides agree with TRBD2. The CDR3 spans 15 residues. With 3 bases clipped from V and 5 bases from J, the junction kept 4 bases outside the gene matches. In germline, CDR1 is SGHTA, CDR2 FQGNSA. The CDR3 loop reads CASSFHSGRTGELFF. CDR3 nucleotides: TGTGCCAGCAGCTTTCATAGCGGGAGAACCGGGGAGCTGTTTTTT.

This clonotype was observed a handful of times. The chain is built from TRBV29-1 and TRBJ2-1; D may be TRBD2 (5 bases). Germline values: CDR1 SQVTM, CDR2 ANQGSEA. The CDR3 contains 13 residues. The V and J ends lost 4 bases and 5 bases respectively, with 12 bases between them. DNA of the CDR3: TGCAGCGTTGGTCGAGGGCAGGACAATGAGCAGTTCTTC. It yields the protein CSVGRGQDNEQFF.

This clonotype was detected only a few times. The chain is built from TRBV7-9 and TRBJ2-7; 8 bases align to TRBD2. Germline V lookup: CDR1 SEHNR, CDR2 FQNEAQ (reference sequence). The CDR3 covers 15 residues. V shed 4 bases, J shed 0 bases, and the junction held 5 bases outside the gene matches. The CDR3 loop reads CASSSTSDLSYEQYF. In DNA, the CDR3 is TGTGCCAGCAGCTCGACTAGCGACCTCTCCTACGAGCAGTACTTC.

This clonotype was recorded many times. The chain carries TRBV7-2 and TRBJ2-5, with 7 bases matching TRBD1. J lost 5 bases, V lost 4 bases, and 10 bases had no gene match. The CDR3 has 15 amino acids. Germline V CDR1 and CDR2: SGHTA, FQGNSA. The CDR3 sequence: CASSSRDSVWETQYF. Here the CDR3 DNA reads TGTGCCAGCAGCTCAAGGGACAGTGTCTGGGAGACCCAGTACTTC. Complete variable domain (other parts from reference TRBV7-2 and TRBJ2-5): GAGVSQSPSNKVTEKGKDVELRCDPISGHTALYWYRQSLGQGLEFLIYFQGNSAPDKSGLPSDRFSAERTGGSVSTLTIQRTQQEDSAVYLCASSSRDSVWETQYFGPGTRLLVL.

The rearrangement joins TRBV5-8 to TRBJ2-1, with D unclear. CDR1 is SGHTS and CDR2 is YDEGEE in the germline V gene. CDR3 length: 17 residues. The V end was cut by 4 bases, the J end by 7 bases, with 24 bases between. The CDR3 region has the DNA TGTGCCAGCAGCCTGACCCTTTACTGGGTTTTCGGGAATGAGCAGTTCTTC. Translated: CASSLTLYWVFGNEQFF. Looking up the rest from reference TRBV5-8 and TRBJ2-1 gives the full variable domain: EAGVTQSPTHLIKTRGQQATLRCSPISGHTSVYWYQQALGLGLQFLLWYDEGEERNRGNFPPRFSGRQFPNYSSELNVNALELEDSALYLCASSLTLYWVFGNEQFFGPGTRLTVL.

The V and J genes are TRBV20-1 and TRBJ2-7, with 8 bases matching TRBD1. Germline values: CDR1 DFQATT, CDR2 SNEGSKA (reference sequence). J gave up 0 bases and V 5 bases, and 15 bases lay outside the gene matches. The CDR3 spans 17 residues. In DNA, the CDR3 is TGCAGTGCTTTCGACTTCCGGGACAGGAGGAGCTCCTACGAGCAGTACTTC. It codes for CSAFDFRDRRSSYEQYF.

In this sample, this clonotype turned up a few times. The chain couples TRBV20-1 to TRBJ2-3; D gene uncertain. The V and J ends lost 6 bases and 0 bases respectively, with 10 bases between them. The CDR3 length is 13 residues. Germline V gives CDR1 DFQATT, CDR2 SNEGSKA (reference sequence). As DNA, the CDR3 is TGCAGTGCGATCGGGCCCAGCACAGATACGCAGTATTTT. It codes for CSAIGPSTDTQYF.

This clonotype was detected ten times or more. The rearrangement joins TRBV7-2 to TRBJ2-1, with 8 bases fitting TRBD2. The CDR3 length is 17 residues. J gave up 4 bases and V 2 bases, and 10 bases lay outside the gene matches. Germline-derived CDR1 and CDR2 are SGHTA and FQGNSA. CDR3 in amino acids: CASSLWSAGASYNEQFF. The CDR3 nucleotides read TGTGCCAGCAGCTTATGGTCAGCGGGAGCGAGTTACAATGAGCAGTTCTTC.

This clonotype was observed a handful of times. This chain uses TRBV11-3 with TRBJ2-2; 7 bases line up with TRBD2. The CDR3 is 13 residues long. Losses at the gene ends were 10 bases for V and 5 bases for J; bases not matched to a gene: 7. Per germline, CDR1 SGHNT and CDR2 YENEEA. This CDR3 reads CATAGDGTGELFF. CDR3 bases: TGTGCCACGGCGGGAGACGGGACCGGGGAGCTGTTTTTT.

The table lists this clonotype with a few counts. V is TRBV6-2 or TRBV6-3 and J is TRBJ2-7; no clear D. The CDR3 spans 14 residues. Germline V gene data show CDR1 as MNHEY and CDR2 as SVGEGT. V was shortened by 5 bases and J by 3 bases, with 14 bases between the two germline ends. The CDR3 spells CASSRDRVVYEQYV. Written as DNA, the CDR3 is TGTGCCAGCAGTCGAGATCGAGTTGTCTACGAGCAGTACGTC.

This chain joins TRBV30 and TRBJ1-5; maybe TRBD1 (5 bases). The CDR3 covers 13 residues. Between the trimmed V and J ends, which lost 1 base and 5 bases, there was a span of 9 bases. The germline V gene encodes CDR1 GTSNPN and CDR2 SVGIG (reference sequence). CDR3 DNA: TGTGCCTGGAGTGAGGGGCGGGATCAGCCCCAGCATTTT. The encoded protein is CAWSEGRDQPQHF.

The V call is TRBV20-1, the J call TRBJ1-2, with 9 positions matching TRBD1. With 4 bases clipped from V and 2 bases from J, the junction kept 2 bases outside the gene matches. CDR1 DFQATT and CDR2 SNEGSKA come from the germline V gene (reference sequence). The CDR3 loop spans 13 amino acids. The CDR3 region has the DNA TGCAGTGCTACGGGACAGGGCAACTATGGCTACACCTTC. Its protein is CSATGQGNYGYTF.

This chain joins TRBV7-9 and TRBJ2-1; TRBD2 matches 8 bases. The CDR3 totals 14 residues. In germline, CDR1 is SEHNR, CDR2 FQNEAQ (reference sequence). J gave up 8 bases and V 4 bases, and 7 bases lay outside the gene matches. CDR3 sequence: CASSSPSGSHEQFF. CDR3 in DNA: TGTGCCAGCAGCTCGCCCAGCGGGAGTCATGAGCAGTTCTTC.

This clonotype has only a few counts. The chain has TRBV28 and TRBJ1-1; D ambiguous. Between the trimmed V and J ends, which lost 5 bases and 5 bases, there was a span of 15 bases. This CDR3 is 14 amino acids long. The germline V gene has CDR1 MDHEN and CDR2 SYDVKM. CDR3: CASSRLGLGTEAFF. CDR3 nucleotide sequence: TGTGCCAGCAGTCGATTAGGGCTGGGGACTGAAGCTTTCTTT.

The genes are TRBV6-1 and TRBJ2-7, with 10 positions matching TRBD2. This CDR3 contains 14 residues. V shed 8 bases and J 2 bases; nucleotides not matched to a gene: 6. CDR1 is MNHNS and CDR2 is SASEGT in the germline V gene. In nucleotides, the CDR3 is TGTGCCAGCCGGGAAGCGGGGGGGACCTACGAGCAGTACGTC. Residues: CASREAGGTYEQYV.

This clonotype was observed a few times. J is TRBJ2-7 and V is TRBV28, with D tentatively TRBD2 (6 bases). The CDR3 has 15 residues. The ends were cut back, 7 bases at V and 1 base at J, with 17 bases in the middle. The germline V gene has CDR1 MDHEN and CDR2 SYDVKM. The CDR3 nucleotides read TGTGCCAGCAACCCATTCCGGGACTCTTCCTACGAGCAGTACTTC. Amino acid sequence: CASNPFRDSSYEQYF.

The chain uses TRBV10-3 and TRBJ2-6; 9 bases align to TRBD1. There are 17 residues in the CDR3. The germline V gene has CDR1 ENHRY and CDR2 SYGVKD. After removal of 3 bases from V and 0 bases from J, the junction contained 3 bases not matched to a gene. The CDR3 region is CAISEGDRVSGANVLTF. Written as DNA, the CDR3 is TGTGCCATCAGTGAAGGGGACAGGGTCTCTGGGGCCAACGTCCTGACTTTC.

This clonotype was found a few times. The chain has TRBV20-1 and TRBJ2-1; D might be TRBD2 (6 bases). Between the trimmed V and J ends, which lost 2 bases and 1 base, there was a span of 9 bases. The CDR3 covers 14 residues. The V gene's germline CDR1 is DFQATT and CDR2 SNEGSKA (reference sequence). CDR3 bases: TGCAGTGCTAGACTGGGGAGGTCCTACAATGAGCAGTTCTTC. Its protein product is CSARLGRSYNEQFF.